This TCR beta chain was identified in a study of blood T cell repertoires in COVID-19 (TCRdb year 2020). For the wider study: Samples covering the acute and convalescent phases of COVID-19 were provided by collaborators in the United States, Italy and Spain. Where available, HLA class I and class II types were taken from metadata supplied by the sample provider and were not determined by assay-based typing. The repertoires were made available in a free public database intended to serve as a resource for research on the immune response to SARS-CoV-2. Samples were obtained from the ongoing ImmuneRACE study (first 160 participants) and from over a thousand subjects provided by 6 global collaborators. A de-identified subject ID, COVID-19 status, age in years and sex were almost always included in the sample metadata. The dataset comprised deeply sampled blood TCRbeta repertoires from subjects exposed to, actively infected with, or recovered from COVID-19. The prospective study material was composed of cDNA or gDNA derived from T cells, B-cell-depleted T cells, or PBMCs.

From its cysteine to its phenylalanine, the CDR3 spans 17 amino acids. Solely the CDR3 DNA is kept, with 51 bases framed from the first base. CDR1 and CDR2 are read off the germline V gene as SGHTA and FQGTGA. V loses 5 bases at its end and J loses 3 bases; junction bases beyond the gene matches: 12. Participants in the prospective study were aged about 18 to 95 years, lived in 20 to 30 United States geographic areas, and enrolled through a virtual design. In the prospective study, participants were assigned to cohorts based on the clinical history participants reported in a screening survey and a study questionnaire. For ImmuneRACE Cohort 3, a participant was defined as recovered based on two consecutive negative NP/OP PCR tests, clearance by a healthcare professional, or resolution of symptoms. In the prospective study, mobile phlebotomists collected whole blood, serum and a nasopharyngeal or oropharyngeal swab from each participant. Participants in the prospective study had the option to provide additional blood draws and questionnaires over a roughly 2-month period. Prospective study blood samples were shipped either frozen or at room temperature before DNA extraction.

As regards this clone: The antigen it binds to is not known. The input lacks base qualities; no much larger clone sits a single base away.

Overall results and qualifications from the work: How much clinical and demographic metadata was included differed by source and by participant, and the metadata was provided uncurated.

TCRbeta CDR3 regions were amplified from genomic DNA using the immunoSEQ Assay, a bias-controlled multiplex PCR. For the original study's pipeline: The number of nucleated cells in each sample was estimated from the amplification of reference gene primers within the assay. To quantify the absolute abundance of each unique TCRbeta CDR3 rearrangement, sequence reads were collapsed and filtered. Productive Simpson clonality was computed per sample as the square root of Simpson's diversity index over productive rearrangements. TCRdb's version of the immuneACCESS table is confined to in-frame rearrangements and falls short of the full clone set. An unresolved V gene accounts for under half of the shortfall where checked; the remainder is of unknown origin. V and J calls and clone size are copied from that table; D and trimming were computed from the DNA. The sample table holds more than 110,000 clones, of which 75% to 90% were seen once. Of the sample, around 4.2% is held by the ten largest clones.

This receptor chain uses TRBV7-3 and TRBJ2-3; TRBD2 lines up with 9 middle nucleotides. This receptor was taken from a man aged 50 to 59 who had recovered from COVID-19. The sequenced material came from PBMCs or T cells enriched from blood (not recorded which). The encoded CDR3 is CASSPRGGLGETDTQYF. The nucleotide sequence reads TGTGCCAGCAGCCCGCGGGGGGGGCTGGGAGAGACAGATACGCAGTATTTT.